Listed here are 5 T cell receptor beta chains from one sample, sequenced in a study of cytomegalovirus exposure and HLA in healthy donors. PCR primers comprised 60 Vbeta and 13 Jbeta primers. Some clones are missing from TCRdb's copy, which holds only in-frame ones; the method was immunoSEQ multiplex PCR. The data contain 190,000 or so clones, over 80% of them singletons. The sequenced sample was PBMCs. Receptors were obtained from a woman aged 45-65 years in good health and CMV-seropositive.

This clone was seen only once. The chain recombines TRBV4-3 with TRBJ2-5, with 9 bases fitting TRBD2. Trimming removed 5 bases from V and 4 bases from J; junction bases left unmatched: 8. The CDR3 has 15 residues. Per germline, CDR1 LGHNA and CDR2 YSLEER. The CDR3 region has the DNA TGCGCCAGCAGCTCTAGCGGGGTGGTTCGAGAGACCCAGTACTTC. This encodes CASSSSGVVRETQYF.

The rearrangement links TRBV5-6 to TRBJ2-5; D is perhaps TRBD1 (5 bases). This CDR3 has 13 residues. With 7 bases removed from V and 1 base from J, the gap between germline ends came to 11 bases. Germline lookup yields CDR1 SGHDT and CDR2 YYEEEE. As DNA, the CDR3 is TGTGCCAGCCAGGGTTTCACCCAAGAGACCCAGTACTTC. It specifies CASQGFTQETQYF.

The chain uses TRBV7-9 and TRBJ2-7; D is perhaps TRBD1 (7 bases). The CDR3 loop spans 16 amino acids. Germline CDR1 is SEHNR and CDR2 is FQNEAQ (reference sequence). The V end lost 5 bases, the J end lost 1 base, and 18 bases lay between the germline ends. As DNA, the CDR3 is TGTGCCAGCAGCCATGCCGCGGGACAGCAGTCCTACGAGCAGTACTTC. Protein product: CASSHAAGQQSYEQYF.

CDR3 in DNA: TGTGCCAGCAGCTCGACCTACTTCGGGACAGGGAACACCGGGGAGCTGTTTTTT. This translates into CASSSTYFGTGNTGELFF. The genes are TRBV5-4 and TRBJ2-2, with TRBD1 identical over 8 bases. Germline trimming cut 3 bases from V and 1 base from J; bases unmatched to any gene: 11. The CDR3 runs 18 residues. CDR1 is SGHNT and CDR2 is YYREEE in the germline V gene (reference sequence).

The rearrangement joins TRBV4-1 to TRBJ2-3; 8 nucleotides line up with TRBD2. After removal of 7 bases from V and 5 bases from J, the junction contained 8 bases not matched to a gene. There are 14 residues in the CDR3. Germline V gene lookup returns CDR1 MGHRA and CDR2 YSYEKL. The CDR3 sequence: CASTLGGGRDTQYF. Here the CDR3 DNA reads TGCGCCAGCACCCTCGGCGGGGGGCGAGATACGCAGTATTTT.